The following is a T cell receptor (beta chain) sequence with its context. Its antigen remains unknown. This record comes from a study of PD-1 blockade in mismatch repair-deficient tumors. Points from the study as a whole: Tumor-resident clones, often undetectable pretreatment in blood, expanded then contracted after pembrolizumab.

Method: immunoSEQ multiplex PCR; TCRdb's copy keeps in-frame clones and lacks some. The sample shows tens of thousands of clones, 81% of them seen only once. Germline V lookup: CDR1 MDHEN, CDR2 SYDVKM. This CDR3 has 11 residues. Deletions cut 3 bases from V and 6 bases from J, with 5 bases between. Mismatch repair deficiency was confirmed in all patients, by PCR or immunohistochemistry. The sample was peripheral blood, taken less than 21 weeks after starting pembrolizumab. The source of this sequence is an adult with mismatch repair-deficient cancer. The gene calls are TRBV28 and TRBJ1-2; D is unclear. For the CDR3, the DNA is TGTGCCAGCAGTTTTCTAAATGGCTACACCTTC. Its protein is CASSFLNGYTF.